Below, 14 T cell receptor beta chains from the same sample are listed, as sequenced in a study of human T cells and chemical hapten exposure (dated by TCRdb to the early 2020s). Libraries were made using RACE. This sample was sequenced with a NextSeq 500. Using fastp at Q25 and MiXCR, TCRdb reprocessed the public reads and kept productive beta chains. Rows are combined by CDR3 protein, so each entry shows the most common genes and DNA. This sample is represented by 340,000 or so distinct CDR3 sequences; around 7% of them were singletons. The top ten clones comprise more than 7% of the sample. The intended sense of this specimen's time point label: patch test 1, 2 weeks after DPC sensitization. In the paper's terms, the treatment or condition label means: therapeutic diphenylcyclopropenone sensitization with weekly scalp DPC. Source: whole blood, taken in connection with sensitization to the hapten diphenylcyclopropenone (DPC). These TCRs come from a woman aged 18-29 years with alopecia areata. Some clones in this sample may be carry-over from other donors' samples.

A few counts support this clonotype. V and J are TRBV10-3 and TRBJ1-2; D is ambiguous. Germline loops: CDR1 ENHRY, CDR2 SYGVKD. This CDR3 has 15 amino acids. Trimming left V 6 bases short and J 0 bases short, with 14 bases between. Written as DNA, the CDR3 is TGTGCCATCAGCGAAACAAGGGATGCTAACTATGGCTACACCTTC. Amino acids: CAISETRDANYGYTF.

This clonotype was recorded a few times. J is TRBJ2-4 and V is TRBV18; TRBD1 or TRBD2 may be the D gene (5 bases each). Germline CDR1 and CDR2: KGHSH and LQKENI. CDR3 length: 14 residues. V lost 3 bases, J lost 8 bases, and 14 bases lay in between. The CDR3: CASSPAGAKDIQYF. The DNA for the CDR3 is TGTGCCAGCTCACCTGCCGGGGCTAAGGACATTCAGTACTTC.

This clonotype was recorded at least ten times. The junction differs from germline at one of its ends, possibly a read error. This sequence joins TRBV28 and TRBJ2-1, with TRBD1 identical over 7 bases. The CDR3 loop spans 13 amino acids. Germline CDR1 is MDHEN and CDR2 is SYDVKM. The CDR3 DNA follows: TGTGCCAGCAGTCCGAGACAGGGTCACTTTAGGAAGTTC. Residues: CASSPRQGHFRKF.

This clonotype was seen at least ten times. This sequence joins TRBV2 and TRBJ1-6, with D uncertain. Looked up from germline, CDR1 is SNHLY and CDR2 is FYNNEI. The V and J ends lost 2 bases and 6 bases respectively, with 11 bases between them. This CDR3 spans 15 amino acids. As DNA, the CDR3 is TGTGCCAGCAGTGAATTGGTTTCCGGTAATTCACCCCTCCACTTT. Protein: CASSELVSGNSPLHF.

This clonotype was observed at least ten times. The conserved closing phenylalanine or tryptophan is absent in this CDR3, likely reflecting a read error. The DNA is left out, because the CDR3 cannot be placed on it with certainty; the CDR3 is given as TCRdb lists it. The J gene is TRBJ1-4, the V gene TRBV6-5. CDR1 is MNHEY and CDR2 is SVGAGI in the germline V gene. The CDR3 length equals 8 residues, ends included. The CDR3 spells CASTDRYI.

This clonotype was observed a few times. The chain has TRBV27 and TRBJ1-1; D is unresolved. Germline V gene sequence: CDR1 MNHEY, CDR2 SMNVEV (reference sequence). This CDR3 contains 15 residues. V was trimmed by 1 base and J by 5 bases, leaving 14 bases between them. In DNA, the CDR3 is TGTGCCAGCAGTTTATATGGGGATCTGGGAACTGAAGCTTTCTTT. It translates to CASSLYGDLGTEAFF.

This clonotype came up many times. The V and J genes are TRBV5-1 and TRBJ2-7, with TRBD1 identical over 8 bases. Germline V gives CDR1 SGHRS, CDR2 YFSETQ. The CDR3 runs to 14 residues. V gave up 3 bases and J gave up 0 bases; unmatched junction bases: 2. The CDR3 protein is CASSSGQDSYEQYF. Here the CDR3 DNA reads TGCGCCAGCAGCTCGGGACAGGACTCCTACGAGCAGTACTTC.

This clonotype was detected ten times or more. V and J are TRBV20-1 and TRBJ1-4; 7 nucleotides line up with TRBD1. The CDR3 spans 12 residues. Germline V gene data show CDR1 as DFQATT and CDR2 as SNEGSKA (reference sequence). V was clipped by 5 bases and J by 10 bases; unmatched bases: 7. Here the CDR3 DNA reads TGCAGTGCTCCCGGGGCAGGGGGAAAACTGTTTTTT. Amino acid sequence: CSAPGAGGKLFF.

This clonotype has a count of ten or more. This chain links TRBV20-1 with TRBJ1-1; D remains unclear. CDR1 and CDR2 (germline): DFQATT, SNEGSKA (reference sequence). The CDR3 totals 13 residues. V was cut by 0 bases and J by 0 bases, with 5 bases left in between. CDR3 bases: TGCAGTGCTAGAGATGGCATGAACACTGAAGCTTTCTTT. Its translation: CSARDGMNTEAFF.

This clonotype was detected a few times. This chain connects TRBV6-6 to TRBJ1-2, with D possibly being TRBD1 (5 bases). V lost 7 bases and J 2 bases, leaving 14 bases between the germline ends. The CDR3 is 14 amino acids. Germline CDR1 is MNHNY and CDR2 is SVGAGI (reference sequence). CDR3 nucleotide sequence: TGTGCCAGCAATTCGGGGCGGGGAAACTATGGCTACACCTTC. Protein sequence: CASNSGRGNYGYTF.

The rearrangement links TRBV6-2 or TRBV6-3 to TRBJ1-5, with D perhaps TRBD1 (5 bases). Germline V CDR1 and CDR2: MNHEY, SVGEGT. This CDR3 spans 14 amino acids. Trimming cost V 10 bases and J 7 bases, with 20 bases left between them. This CDR3 reads CATRDPGGEQPQHF. CDR3 DNA: TGTGCCACGAGGGACCCGGGAGGGGAGCAGCCCCAGCATTTT.

The rearrangement uses TRBV6-4 and TRBJ2-3; 7 positions agree with TRBD2. This CDR3 comprises 15 residues. The germline V gene has CDR1 MRHNA and CDR2 SNTAGT. With V trimmed by 4 bases and J by 0 bases, 4 bases remained unmatched. The CDR3 loop reads CASSGGGGSTDTQYF. DNA of the CDR3: TGTGCCAGCAGTGGCGGCGGGGGAAGCACAGATACGCAGTATTTT.

This chain connects TRBV7-2 to TRBJ1-1, with D unclear. Germline V gene lookup returns CDR1 SGHTA and CDR2 FQGNSA. The CDR3 length is 15 residues. V shed 5 bases and J shed 2 bases, with 15 bases lying between them. The CDR3 sequence is CASSPGRGINTEAFF. In DNA form, the CDR3 reads TGTGCCAGCAGCCCCGGTCGAGGGATTAACACTGAAGCTTTCTTT.

In this sample, this clonotype turned up many times. The chain uses TRBV14 and TRBJ1-1; tentatively, D is TRBD1 (6 bases). Deletions cut 4 bases from V and 6 bases from J, with 18 bases between. Germline-derived CDR1 and CDR2 are SGHDN and FVKESK. The CDR3 contains 15 residues. The CDR3 is CASSPRSSGVPEAFF. The CDR3 bases are TGTGCCAGCAGCCCCCGAAGTTCAGGGGTCCCTGAAGCTTTCTTT. The entire variable domain, with the rest obtained from reference TRBV14 and TRBJ1-1, is as follows: EAGVTQFPSHSVIEKGQTVTLRCDPISGHDNLYWYRRVMGKEIKFLLHFVKESKQDESGMPNNRFLAERTGGTYSTLKVQPAELEDSGVYFCASSPRSSGVPEAFFGQGTRLTVV.